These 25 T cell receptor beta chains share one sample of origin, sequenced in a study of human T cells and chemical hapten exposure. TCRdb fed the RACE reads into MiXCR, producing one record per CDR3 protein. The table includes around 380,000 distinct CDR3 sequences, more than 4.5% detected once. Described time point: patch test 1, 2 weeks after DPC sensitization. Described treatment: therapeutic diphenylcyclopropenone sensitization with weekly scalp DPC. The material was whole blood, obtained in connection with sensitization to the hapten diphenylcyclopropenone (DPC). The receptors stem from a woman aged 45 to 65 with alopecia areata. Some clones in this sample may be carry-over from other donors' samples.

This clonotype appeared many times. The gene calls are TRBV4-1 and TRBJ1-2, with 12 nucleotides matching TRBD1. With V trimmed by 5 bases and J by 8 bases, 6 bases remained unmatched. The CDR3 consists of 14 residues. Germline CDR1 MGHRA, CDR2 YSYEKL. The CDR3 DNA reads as TGCGCCAGCAGCGGGGGACAGGGGGCGGGCGGCTACACCTTC. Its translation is CASSGGQGAGGYTF.

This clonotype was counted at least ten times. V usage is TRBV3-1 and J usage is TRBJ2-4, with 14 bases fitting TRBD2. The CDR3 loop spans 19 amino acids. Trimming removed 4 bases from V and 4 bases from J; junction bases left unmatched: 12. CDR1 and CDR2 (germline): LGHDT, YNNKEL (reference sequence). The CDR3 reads CASSPPGTSGSGRKNIQYF. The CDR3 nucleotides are TGTGCCAGCAGCCCTCCCGGGACTAGCGGGAGTGGACGGAAAAACATTCAGTACTTC.

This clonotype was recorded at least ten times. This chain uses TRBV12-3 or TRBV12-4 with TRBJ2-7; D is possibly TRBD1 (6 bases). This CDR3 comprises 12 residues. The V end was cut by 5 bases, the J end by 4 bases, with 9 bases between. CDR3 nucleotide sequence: TGTGCCAGCAGTACAGGGATTTACGAGCAGTACTTC. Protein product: CASSTGIYEQYF.

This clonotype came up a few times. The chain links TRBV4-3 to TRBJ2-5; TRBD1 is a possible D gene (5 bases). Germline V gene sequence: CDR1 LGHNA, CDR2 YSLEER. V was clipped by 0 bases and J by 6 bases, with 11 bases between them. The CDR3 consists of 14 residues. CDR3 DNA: TGCGCCAGCAGCCAAGATTGGGGCGGAAAGACCCAGTACTTC. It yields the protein CASSQDWGGKTQYF.

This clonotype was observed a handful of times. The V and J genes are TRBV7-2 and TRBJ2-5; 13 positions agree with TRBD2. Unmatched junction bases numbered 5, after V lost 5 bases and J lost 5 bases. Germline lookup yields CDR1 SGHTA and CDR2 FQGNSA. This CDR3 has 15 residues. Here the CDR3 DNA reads TGTGCCAGCAGCCCAGGGACTAGCGGGGTGGAGACCCAGTACTTC. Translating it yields CASSPGTSGVETQYF.

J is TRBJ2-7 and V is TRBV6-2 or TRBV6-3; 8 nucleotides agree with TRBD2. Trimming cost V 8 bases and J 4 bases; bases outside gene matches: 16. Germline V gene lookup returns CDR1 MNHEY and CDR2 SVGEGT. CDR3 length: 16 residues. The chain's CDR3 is CASGRGLAPLVYEQYF. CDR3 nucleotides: TGTGCCAGCGGCCGCGGACTAGCCCCCCTAGTATACGAGCAGTACTTC.

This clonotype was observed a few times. CDR3 residues: CASSRGGDSSYNEQFF. The CDR3 DNA follows: TGTGCCAGCAGCCGTGGGGGCGATAGCTCCTACAATGAGCAGTTCTTC. The chain links TRBV5-4 to TRBJ2-1, with a weak D call TRBD1 (6 bases). Germline lookup yields CDR1 SGHNT and CDR2 YYREEE (reference sequence). V was shortened by 4 bases and J by 0 bases, with 14 bases between the two germline ends. The CDR3 covers 16 residues.

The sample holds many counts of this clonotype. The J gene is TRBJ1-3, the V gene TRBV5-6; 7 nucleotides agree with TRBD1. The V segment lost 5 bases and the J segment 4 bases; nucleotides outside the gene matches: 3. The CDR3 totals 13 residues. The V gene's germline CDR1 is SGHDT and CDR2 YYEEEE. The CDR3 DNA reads TGTGCCAGCAGTACAGGGGTCGGAAACACCATATATTTT. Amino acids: CASSTGVGNTIYF.

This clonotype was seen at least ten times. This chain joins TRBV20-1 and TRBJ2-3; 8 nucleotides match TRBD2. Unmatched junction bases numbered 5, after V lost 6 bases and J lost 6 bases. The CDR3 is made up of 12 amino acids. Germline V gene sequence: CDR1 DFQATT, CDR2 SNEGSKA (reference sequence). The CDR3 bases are TGCAGTGCCCCGGGACTAGGCGATACGCAGTATTTT. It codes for CSAPGLGDTQYF.

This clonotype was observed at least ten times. The CDR3 loop reads CSLAGVINEQFF. The CDR3 nucleotides are TGCAGCCTAGCGGGAGTCATCAATGAGCAGTTCTTC. The rearrangement links TRBV20-1 to TRBJ2-1; 10 positions agree with TRBD2. Germline CDR1 reads DFQATT; CDR2 reads SNEGSKA (reference sequence). The CDR3 spans 12 residues.

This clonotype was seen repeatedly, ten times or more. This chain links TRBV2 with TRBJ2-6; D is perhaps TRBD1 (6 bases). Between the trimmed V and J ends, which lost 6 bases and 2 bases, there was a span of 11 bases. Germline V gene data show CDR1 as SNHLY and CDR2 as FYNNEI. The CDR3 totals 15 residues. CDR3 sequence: CASSVDSAGANVLTF. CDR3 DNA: TGTGCCAGCAGCGTGGACAGCGCTGGGGCCAACGTCCTGACTTTC.

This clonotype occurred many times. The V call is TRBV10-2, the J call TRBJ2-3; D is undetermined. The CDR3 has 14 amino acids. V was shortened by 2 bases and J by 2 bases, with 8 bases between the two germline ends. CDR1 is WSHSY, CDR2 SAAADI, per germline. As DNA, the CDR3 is TGCGCCAGCAGTGAGCAGCCATACACAGATACGCAGTATTTT. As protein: CASSEQPYTDTQYF.

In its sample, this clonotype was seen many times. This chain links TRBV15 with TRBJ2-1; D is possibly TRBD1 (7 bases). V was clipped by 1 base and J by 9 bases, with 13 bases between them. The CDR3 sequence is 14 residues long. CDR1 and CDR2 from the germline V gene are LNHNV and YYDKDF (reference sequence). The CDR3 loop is CATSRAGGGIEQFF. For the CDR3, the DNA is TGTGCCACCAGCAGAGCCGGAGGGGGCATTGAGCAGTTCTTC.

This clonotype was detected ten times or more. The CDR3 reads CASRGREDIQYF. The CDR3 DNA reads as TGTGCCAGCAGGGGCAGGGAGGACATTCAGTACTTC. This chain joins TRBV6-2 or TRBV6-3 and TRBJ2-4, with D possibly being TRBD2 (6 bases). The V and J ends lost 6 bases and 8 bases respectively, with 11 bases between them. This CDR3 has 12 residues. The germline gives CDR1 MNHEY, CDR2 SVGEGT.

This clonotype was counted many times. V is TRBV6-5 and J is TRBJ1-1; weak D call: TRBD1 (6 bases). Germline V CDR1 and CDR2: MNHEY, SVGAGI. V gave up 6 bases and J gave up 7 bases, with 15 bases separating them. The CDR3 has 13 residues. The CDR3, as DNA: TGTGCCAGCAGACAAGACAGGAGGGGTGAAGCTTTCTTT. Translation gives CASRQDRRGEAFF.

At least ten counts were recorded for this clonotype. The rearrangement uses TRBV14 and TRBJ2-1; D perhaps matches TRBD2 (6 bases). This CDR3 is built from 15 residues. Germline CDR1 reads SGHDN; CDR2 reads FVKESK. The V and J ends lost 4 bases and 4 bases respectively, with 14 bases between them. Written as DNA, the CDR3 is TGTGCCAGCAGCCGTACCGGGACTGAATACAATGAGCAGTTCTTC. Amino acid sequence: CASSRTGTEYNEQFF.

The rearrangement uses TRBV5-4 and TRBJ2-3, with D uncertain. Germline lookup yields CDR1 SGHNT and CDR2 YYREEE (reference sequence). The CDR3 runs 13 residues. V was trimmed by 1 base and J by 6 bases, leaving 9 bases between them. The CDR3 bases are TGTGCCAGCAGCTTGCCAAGCAGGGATACGCAGTATTTT. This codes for CASSLPSRDTQYF. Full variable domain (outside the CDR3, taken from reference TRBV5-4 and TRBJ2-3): ETGVTQSPTHLIKTRGQQVTLRCSSQSGHNTVSWYQQALGQGPQFIFQYYREEENGRGNFPPRFSGLQFPNYSSELNVNALELDDSALYLCASSLPSRDTQYFGPGTRLTVL.

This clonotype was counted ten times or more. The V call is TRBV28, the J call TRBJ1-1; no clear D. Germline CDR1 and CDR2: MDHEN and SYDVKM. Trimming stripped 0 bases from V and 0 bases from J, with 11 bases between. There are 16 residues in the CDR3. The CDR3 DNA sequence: TGTGCCAGCAGTTTATGGAAAGCGCTGATGAACACTGAAGCTTTCTTT. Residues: CASSLWKALMNTEAFF.

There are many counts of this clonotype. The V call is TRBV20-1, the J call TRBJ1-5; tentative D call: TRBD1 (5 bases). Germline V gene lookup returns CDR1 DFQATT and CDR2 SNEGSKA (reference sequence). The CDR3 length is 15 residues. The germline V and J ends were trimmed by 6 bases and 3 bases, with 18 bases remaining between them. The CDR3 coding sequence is TGCAGTGCCATTGTTGGGACGTCTAACAATCAGCCCCAGCATTTT. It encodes CSAIVGTSNNQPQHF.

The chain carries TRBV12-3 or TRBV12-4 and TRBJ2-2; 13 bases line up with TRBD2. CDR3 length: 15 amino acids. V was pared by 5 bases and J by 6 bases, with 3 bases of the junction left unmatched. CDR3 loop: CASSRLAGGAGELFF. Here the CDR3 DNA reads TGTGCCAGCAGTCGACTAGCGGGGGGCGCCGGGGAGCTGTTTTTT.

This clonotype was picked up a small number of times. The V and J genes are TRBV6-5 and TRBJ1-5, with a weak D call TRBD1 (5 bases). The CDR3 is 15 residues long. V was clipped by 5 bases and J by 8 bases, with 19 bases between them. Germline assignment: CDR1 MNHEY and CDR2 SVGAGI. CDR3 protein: CASSKAGRRDEPQHF. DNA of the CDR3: TGTGCCAGCAGTAAGGCCGGTCGTCGGGACGAGCCCCAGCATTTT.

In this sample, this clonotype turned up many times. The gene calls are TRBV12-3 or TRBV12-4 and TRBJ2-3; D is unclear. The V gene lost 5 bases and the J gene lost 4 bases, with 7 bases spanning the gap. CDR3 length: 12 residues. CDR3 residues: CASSRSPDTQYF. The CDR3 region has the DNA TGTGCCAGCAGTAGAAGCCCAGATACGCAGTATTTT.

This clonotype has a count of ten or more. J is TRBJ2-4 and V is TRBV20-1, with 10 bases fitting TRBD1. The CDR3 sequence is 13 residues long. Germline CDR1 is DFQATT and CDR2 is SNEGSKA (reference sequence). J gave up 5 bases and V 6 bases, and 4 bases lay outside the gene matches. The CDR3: CSALGQGENIQYF. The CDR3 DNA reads TGCAGTGCCCTAGGACAGGGGGAAAACATTCAGTACTTC.

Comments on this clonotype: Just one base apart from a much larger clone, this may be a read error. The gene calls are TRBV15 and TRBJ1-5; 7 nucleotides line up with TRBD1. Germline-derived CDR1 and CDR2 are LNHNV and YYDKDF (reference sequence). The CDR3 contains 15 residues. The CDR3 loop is CATGREGAVNQPQHF. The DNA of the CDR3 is TGTGCCACCGGCAGAGAGGGGGCGGTCAATCAGCCCCAGCATTTT.

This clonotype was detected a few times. DNA for the CDR3: TGCGCCAGCAGCGTTGACATGATGAACACTGAAGCTTTCTTT. It specifies CASSVDMMNTEAFF. This chain joins TRBV5-1 and TRBJ1-1; D not certain. This CDR3 spans 14 amino acids. Trimming removed 4 bases at V and 0 bases at J, with 10 bases between. Germline V lookup: CDR1 SGHRS, CDR2 YFSETQ. Combining the CDR3 with reference TRBV5-1 and TRBJ1-1 gives the whole variable domain KAGVTQTPRYLIKTRGQQVTLSCSPISGHRSVSWYQQTPGQGLQFLFEYFSETQRNKGNFPGRFSGRQFSNSRSEMNVSTLELGDSALYLCASSVDMMNTEAFFGQGTRLTVV.